A single sample is the source of the 20 T cell receptor beta chains below, sequenced in a study of T cells in narcolepsy. The protocol was immunoSEQ multiplex PCR, while the TCRdb copy is restricted to in-frame clones and leaves out a portion. The sample records 28,000 or so clones, 82% being singletons. Sequences were obtained from CD45RA- memory CD4+ T cells from PBMCs. The receptors come from a human donor with narcolepsy.

The chain combines TRBV19 with TRBJ2-7, with TRBD2 as a possible D gene (6 bases). The CDR3 is 16 amino acids. V shed 4 bases and J shed 4 bases, with 20 bases lying between them. Germline V gene lookup returns CDR1 LNHDA and CDR2 SQIVND (reference sequence). The CDR3 region is CASSTRESGFVYEQYF. The CDR3 nucleotides read TGTGCCAGTAGTACCCGGGAGAGCGGCTTTGTGTACGAGCAGTACTTC.

The rearrangement uses TRBV7-9 and TRBJ1-2; no clear D. The germline CDR1 and CDR2 sequences are SEHNR and FQNEAQ (reference sequence). This CDR3 contains 13 residues. Trimming took 6 bases from V and 2 from J, leaving 10 bases between them. The CDR3 loop is CASSPSLNYGYTF. The DNA for the CDR3 is TGTGCCAGCAGTCCGAGTTTGAACTATGGCTACACCTTC.

This sequence joins TRBV28 and TRBJ2-4, with 7 bases matching TRBD1. Germline CDR1 and CDR2: MDHEN and SYDVKM. The CDR3 consists of 16 residues. V was clipped by 6 bases and J by 0 bases; unmatched bases: 8. CDR3: CASSNLRGIAKNIQYF. CDR3 bases: TGTGCCAGCAGCAACCTCAGGGGGATAGCCAAAAACATTCAGTACTTC.

DNA of the CDR3: TGTGCCAGTAGTAGAGGACAGGGTCAAGAGACCCAGTACTTC. It is translated as CASSRGQGQETQYF. The chain carries TRBV19 and TRBJ2-5, with 8 bases that match TRBD1. The V and J ends lost 4 bases and 2 bases, in that order; junction bases with no gene match: 3. The CDR3 consists of 14 residues. The germline V gene encodes CDR1 LNHDA and CDR2 SQIVND (reference sequence).

The chain links TRBV28 to TRBJ1-1; 9 bases map to TRBD1. V shed 3 bases, J shed 5 bases, and the junction held 4 bases outside the gene matches. CDR1 MDHEN and CDR2 SYDVKM come from the germline V gene. The CDR3 loop spans 14 amino acids. The CDR3 DNA is TGTGCCAGCAGTTTCCGGGACAGGGCGACTGAAGCTTTCTTT. Translation gives CASSFRDRATEAFF. The complete variable domain, with remaining parts taken from reference TRBV28 and TRBJ1-1, reads DVKVTQSSRYLVKRTGEKVFLECVQDMDHENMFWYRQDPGLGLRLIYFSYDVKMKEKGDIPEGYSVSREKKERFSLILESASTNQTSMYLCASSFRDRATEAFFGQGTRLTVV.

The chain uses TRBV6-1 and TRBJ1-4, with no clear D. CDR1 and CDR2 from the germline V gene are MNHNS and SASEGT. The CDR3 has 15 amino acids. V was clipped by 2 bases and J by 5 bases, with 12 bases between them. Written as DNA, the CDR3 is TGTGCCAGCAGTGAACAGGACGGGGAAAATGAAAAACTGTTTTTT. It yields the protein CASSEQDGENEKLFF.

This clone is a singleton in its sample. The chain combines TRBV2 with TRBJ2-5; D is undetermined. The germline gives CDR1 SNHLY, CDR2 FYNNEI. This CDR3 contains 15 residues. Trimming pared 3 bases from V and 2 bases from J, leaving 13 bases between. CDR3 in amino acids: CASSEWTARQETQYF. The CDR3 DNA sequence: TGTGCCAGCAGTGAGTGGACGGCAAGGCAAGAGACCCAGTACTTC.

V usage is TRBV7-2 and J usage is TRBJ2-7, with 12 nucleotides matching TRBD2. CDR3 length equals 16 residues. V lost 6 bases to trimming and J lost 5 bases; unmatched junction nucleotides: 11. The germline V gene has CDR1 SGHTA and CDR2 FQGNSA. The CDR3 protein is CASSLSSGRANNEQYF. The CDR3 bases are TGTGCCAGCAGTTTGTCTAGCGGGAGGGCCAACAACGAGCAGTACTTC.

V gene TRBV11-3 combines with J gene TRBJ2-1; TRBD1 might be the D (6 bases). Trimming pared 5 bases from V and 5 bases from J, leaving 22 bases between. There are 17 residues in the CDR3. Germline CDR1 is SGHNT and CDR2 is YENEEA. As DNA, the CDR3 is TGTGCCAGCAGCCCTAGGCCCAGGGGACCGTACGACAATGAGCAGTTCTTC. It specifies CASSPRPRGPYDNEQFF.

In its sample, this clone was seen a few times. The same CDR3 is also encoded by other DNA sequences in this sample. The rearrangement uses TRBV5-1 and TRBJ2-1; D is possibly TRBD1 or TRBD2 (5 bases each). This CDR3 spans 15 amino acids. Germline V gives CDR1 SGHRS, CDR2 YFSETQ. V gave up 0 bases and J gave up 4 bases, with 11 bases separating them. The CDR3 here is CASSLGGTEYNEQFF. The CDR3 DNA follows: TGCGCCAGCAGCTTGGGGGGGACCGAGTACAATGAGCAGTTCTTC.

This rearrangement joins TRBV27 to TRBJ2-7; the D gene is possibly TRBD2 (6 bases). Germline CDR1 is MNHEY and CDR2 is SMNVEV (reference sequence). Trimming stripped 6 bases from V and 7 bases from J, with 16 bases between. This CDR3 comprises 13 residues. CDR3 loop: CASRSWGEIEQYF. The CDR3 DNA reads TGTGCCAGCAGGTCCTGGGGGGAGATTGAGCAGTACTTC.

The J gene is TRBJ2-1, the V gene TRBV28; D unclear. The CDR3 consists of 13 residues. CDR1 is MDHEN, CDR2 SYDVKM, per germline. Trimming left V 5 bases short and J 6 bases short, with 11 bases between. The CDR3 protein is CASSLGPFNEQFF. The DNA of the CDR3 is TGTGCCAGCAGTCTCGGACCCTTCAATGAGCAGTTCTTC. The entire variable domain, with the rest obtained from reference TRBV28 and TRBJ2-1, is as follows: DVKVTQSSRYLVKRTGEKVFLECVQDMDHENMFWYRQDPGLGLRLIYFSYDVKMKEKGDIPEGYSVSREKKERFSLILESASTNQTSMYLCASSLGPFNEQFFGPGTRLTVL.

The chain combines TRBV28 with TRBJ2-2, with 13 bases lining up with TRBD2. The CDR3 runs 16 residues. V dropped 5 bases and J dropped 6; count of bases not matched to a gene: 6. Germline V gene sequence: CDR1 MDHEN, CDR2 SYDVKM. The CDR3 sequence is CASSPATSGGSGELFF. CDR3 in DNA: TGTGCCAGCAGTCCAGCGACTAGCGGGGGGTCCGGGGAGCTGTTTTTT.

The rearrangement links TRBV27 to TRBJ2-1, with D uncertain. Germline values: CDR1 MNHEY, CDR2 SMNVEV (reference sequence). The CDR3 is made up of 13 amino acids. Trimming took 5 bases from V and 5 from J, leaving 10 bases between them. CDR3 protein: CASSGWADNEQFF. As DNA, the CDR3 is TGTGCCAGCAGTGGTTGGGCCGACAATGAGCAGTTCTTC.

The rearrangement uses TRBV19 and TRBJ2-1; no clear D. The CDR3 is made up of 13 amino acids. Germline V gene sequence: CDR1 LNHDA, CDR2 SQIVND (reference sequence). Trimming removed 2 bases at V and 9 bases at J, with 11 bases between. The CDR3 DNA reads TGTGCCAGTAGTATAACCCCTCAGGTTGAGCAGTTCTTC. It specifies CASSITPQVEQFF. Drawing the rest from reference TRBV19 and TRBJ2-1, the complete variable domain is DGGITQSPKYLFRKEGQNVTLSCEQNLNHDAMYWYRQDPGQGLRLIYYSQIVNDFQKGDIAEGYSVSREKKESFPLTVTSAQKNPTAFYLCASSITPQVEQFFGPGTRLTVL.

This chain links TRBV7-2 with TRBJ2-1; 8 nucleotides agree with TRBD1. Germline assignment: CDR1 SGHTA and CDR2 FQGNSA. V shed 0 bases, J shed 4 bases, and the junction held 5 bases outside the gene matches. The CDR3 contains 16 residues. The CDR3 sequence: CASSLAGTGVYNEQFF. The DNA for the CDR3 is TGTGCCAGCAGCTTAGCGGGGACAGGAGTTTACAATGAGCAGTTCTTC.

The chain has TRBV28 and TRBJ1-6, with TRBD1 matching 8 bases. The CDR3 loop spans 14 amino acids. V dropped 4 bases and J dropped 8; count of bases not matched to a gene: 4. Germline V gene lookup returns CDR1 MDHEN and CDR2 SYDVKM. The chain's CDR3 is CASSSGTGYSPLHF. CDR3 in DNA: TGTGCCAGCAGTTCCGGGACAGGATATTCACCCCTCCACTTT.

CDR3 nucleotides: TGTGCCAGCAGCTTGGTGGGCAGGGCGGACGAGCAGTACTTC. It translates to CASSLVGRADEQYF. The rearrangement joins TRBV5-4 to TRBJ2-5; tentatively, D is TRBD1 (5 bases). Gene TRBJ2-7 matches the end of the DNA better, so the J call may be wrong. There are 14 residues in the CDR3. CDR1 and CDR2 (germline): SGHNT, YYREEE (reference sequence).

The CDR3 DNA follows: TGCGCCAGCAGCGCCCTAAGGGGGGACGAGCAGTACTTC. Protein: CASSALRGDEQYF. The rearrangement links TRBV5-1 to TRBJ2-7; either TRBD1 or TRBD2 may fit D (6 bases each). This CDR3 contains 13 residues. V lost 4 bases and J 5 bases, leaving 13 bases between the germline ends. CDR1 is SGHRS and CDR2 is YFSETQ in the germline V gene.

V is TRBV15 and J is TRBJ2-4; D assignment may be TRBD1 or TRBD2 (5 bases each). Trimming shortened V by 4 bases and J by 0 bases, and 19 bases separated the two germline ends. This CDR3 comprises 18 residues. Germline values: CDR1 LNHNV, CDR2 YYDKDF (reference sequence). The DNA for the CDR3 is TGTGCCACCAGCAACAGAAGGACTGGGGGAATAGCCAAAAACATTCAGTACTTC. It yields the protein CATSNRRTGGIAKNIQYF.